This TCR beta chain was sequenced during a study of neurological immune-mediated disorders. CDR1 and CDR2 (germline): SGHTA, FQGNSA. V lost 3 bases to trimming and J lost 0 bases; unmatched junction nucleotides: 10. The CDR3 contains 17 residues. This clonotype was counted at least ten times. TCRdb re-derived calls from the 5' RACE reads in MiXCR, one entry per CDR3 protein. The table lists 55,000 to 75,000 distinct CDR3 sequences, under 2.5% of them singletons, with around 2.8% in the top ten. J is TRBJ2-5 and V is TRBV7-2; 7 bases are a match to TRBD2. The sequence was obtained from a man in his fifties or sixties with multiple sclerosis. The specimen sequenced was PBMCs. The CDR3 loop reads CASSLFGAGDNQETQYF. The CDR3 bases are TGTGCCAGCAGCTTGTTTGGGGCGGGGGATAACCAAGAGACCCAGTACTTC. Complete variable domain (other parts from reference TRBV7-2 and TRBJ2-5): GAGVSQSPSNKVTEKGKDVELRCDPISGHTALYWYRQSLGQGLEFLIYFQGNSAPDKSGLPSDRFSAERTGGSVSTLTIQRTQQEDSAVYLCASSLFGAGDNQETQYFGPGTRLLVL.